Listed here are 25 T cell receptor beta chains from one sample, sequenced in a study of immune characterization of retroperitoneal liposarcoma (dated by TCRdb to between 2018 and 2021). The library came from PCR. The instrument was a NextSeq 500. In TCRdb, the public reads were trimmed at Q25 with fastp and aligned with MiXCR, with productive beta chains retained. All rows with the same CDR3 protein become a single entry with the most common DNA and genes. Here the sample has some 9,300 distinct CDR3 sequences; around 37% occur a single time. The ten largest make up roughly 23% of the sample. Sequencing used tumor tissue. These receptors all stem from a male donor with retroperitoneal liposarcoma.

The V gene is TRBV6-1, the J gene TRBJ2-5, with D perhaps being TRBD1 or TRBD2 (5 bases each). Germline CDR1 reads MNHNS; CDR2 reads SASEGT. The V gene lost 8 bases and the J gene lost 5 bases, with 18 bases spanning the gap. The CDR3 contains 14 residues. The CDR3 spells CASGLVGVGETQYF. The CDR3 DNA reads as TGTGCCAGCGGCTTAGTGGGGGTCGGGGAGACCCAGTACTTC.

By its share, this clonotype is large. The CDR3 spells CASKLGTMNTEAFF. CDR3 sequence (DNA): TGTGCCAGCAAACTAGGGACGATGAACACTGAAGCTTTCTTT. The gene calls are TRBV6-1 and TRBJ1-1; D is perhaps TRBD1 (5 bases). Germline CDR1 reads MNHNS; CDR2 reads SASEGT. The V end was cut by 7 bases, the J end by 0 bases, with 12 bases between. The CDR3 is 14 amino acids.

The chain recombines TRBV12-3 or TRBV12-4 with TRBJ2-1; no firm D call. The J call is in doubt because the DNA end fits TRBJ2-7 better. CDR3 size: 12 residues. The CDR3 coding sequence is TGTGCCAGCAGTTTGTACTCCGGCAAGCAGTACTTC. Its protein is CASSLYSGKQYF.

The genes are TRBV6-1 and TRBJ2-1; D call uncertain. Germline values: CDR1 MNHNS, CDR2 SASEGT. This CDR3 comprises 13 residues. V lost 4 bases to trimming and J lost 6 bases, with 10 bases between them. CDR3 sequence reads: CASSVPIPNEQFF. In nucleotides, the CDR3 is TGTGCCAGCAGTGTCCCGATACCCAATGAGCAGTTCTTC.

This clonotype was seen a few times. The chain carries TRBV12-3 or TRBV12-4 and TRBJ2-1; D ambiguous. Trimming cost V 3 bases and J 13 bases, with 13 bases left between them. The CDR3 loop spans 12 amino acids. The CDR3 here is CASSFGRETQFF. For the CDR3, the DNA is TGTGCCAGCAGTTTCGGCCGAGAGACCCAGTTCTTC.

This clonotype was found a few times. This chain links TRBV27 with TRBJ1-2; the match to TRBD1 covers 7 bases. V was clipped by 4 bases and J by 8 bases; unmatched bases: 13. The CDR3 covers 15 residues. In germline, CDR1 is MNHEY, CDR2 SMNVEV (reference sequence). CDR3 region: CASSYRTGPRNGYTF. In nucleotides, the CDR3 is TGTGCCAGCAGTTACAGGACAGGACCAAGGAACGGCTACACCTTC.

This sequence joins TRBV10-3 and TRBJ2-2; 11 nucleotides align to TRBD2. CDR3 length: 19 amino acids. The germline V gene encodes CDR1 ENHRY and CDR2 SYGVKD. With 3 bases clipped from V and 1 base from J, the junction kept 10 bases outside the gene matches. This CDR3 is CAISDRTSGLRENTGELFF. DNA of the CDR3: TGTGCCATCAGTGATCGGACTAGCGGGTTGCGGGAGAACACCGGGGAGCTGTTTTTT.

This clonotype was picked up many times. The chain links TRBV4-3 to TRBJ2-3; 8 nucleotides align to TRBD1. Germline V lookup: CDR1 LGHNA, CDR2 YSLEER. The CDR3 runs 17 residues. V shed 0 bases and J 4 bases; nucleotides not matched to a gene: 9. The CDR3 sequence: CASSQEVWDRRSDTQYF. CDR3 bases: TGCGCCAGCAGCCAAGAAGTTTGGGACAGGCGATCAGATACGCAGTATTTT.

This clonotype appeared a few times. This chain links TRBV11-2 with TRBJ2-1; 10 bases line up with TRBD1. CDR3 length: 16 residues. Germline loops: CDR1 SGHAT, CDR2 FQNNGV. The J segment lost 4 bases and the V segment lost 5 bases, leaving 8 bases of the junction unmatched. CDR3 nucleotide sequence: TGTGCCAGCAGCCCCCGACAGGGGGCAAGGTACAATGAGCAGTTCTTC. The encoded protein is CASSPRQGARYNEQFF.

J is TRBJ2-1 and V is TRBV24-1; TRBD2 matches at 12 bases. CDR1 KGHDR and CDR2 SFDVKD come from the germline V gene. CDR3 size: 17 residues. Trimming at V came to 3 bases and at J to 4 bases, leaving 6 bases not matched to a gene. CDR3 region: CATSDPPSGRGYNEQFF. CDR3 DNA: TGTGCCACCAGTGATCCCCCTAGCGGGAGGGGGTACAATGAGCAGTTCTTC.

This clonotype was counted a single time. The chain uses TRBV24-1 and TRBJ2-7; 12 positions agree with TRBD1. TRBJ2-5 explains the end of the DNA better; the J call may be wrong. There are 16 residues in the CDR3. The germline gives CDR1 KGHDR, CDR2 SFDVKD. The CDR3 bases are TGTGCCACCAGTGTAGGGACAGGGGGCGCGGTGGAGACCCAGTACTTC. Its protein product is CATSVGTGGAVETQYF.

V usage is TRBV28 and J usage is TRBJ2-6; TRBD1 agrees at 10 bases. Germline trimming cut 10 bases from V and 2 bases from J; bases unmatched to any gene: 5. Germline CDR1 MDHEN, CDR2 SYDVKM. This CDR3 spans 15 amino acids. The CDR3 bases are TGTGCCACCCGACAGGGGGCCACTGGGGCCAACGTCCTGACTTTC. It codes for CATRQGATGANVLTF.

This clonotype was seen more than once but under ten times. The chain recombines TRBV6-1 with TRBJ1-5; D possibly corresponds to TRBD1 (6 bases). The germline CDR1 and CDR2 sequences are MNHNS and SASEGT. Trimming pared 9 bases from V and 4 bases from J, leaving 13 bases between. The CDR3 extends over 13 amino acids. The CDR3 bases are TGTGCCAGTTCGGGACATTCGAATCAGCCCCAGCATTTT. It encodes CASSGHSNQPQHF.

The J gene is TRBJ2-1, the V gene TRBV12-5; weak D call: TRBD2 (5 bases). V was cut by 6 bases and J by 11 bases, with 14 bases left in between. CDR3 size: 12 residues. CDR1 is LGHNT, CDR2 FRNRAP, per germline. The DNA for the CDR3 is TGTGCTAGTGGAAAGGACTTTTTTCAGCAGTTCTTC. Amino acid sequence: CASGKDFFQQFF.

V gene TRBV10-2 combines with J gene TRBJ2-2; 9 bases fit TRBD2. Germline CDR1 WSHSY, CDR2 SAAADI. V dropped 4 bases and J dropped 5; count of bases not matched to a gene: 14. The CDR3 sequence is 18 residues long. CDR3 loop: CASSVAGLALPLTGELFF. CDR3 sequence (DNA): TGCGCCAGCAGTGTTGCGGGACTAGCCCTACCCCTGACCGGGGAGCTGTTTTTT.

This clonotype occurred many times. This chain joins TRBV6-1 and TRBJ2-1; TRBD2 is a possible D gene (6 bases). Trimming pared 11 bases from V and 5 bases from J, leaving 13 bases between. Germline-derived CDR1 and CDR2 are MNHNS and SASEGT. CDR3 size: 12 residues. DNA for the CDR3: TGTGCCCTGACTAAGCGGGACAATGAGCAGTTCTTC. Amino acids: CALTKRDNEQFF.

This clonotype has just a few counts. V usage is TRBV6-1 and J usage is TRBJ2-1; 8 nucleotides match TRBD1. Germline V gene sequence: CDR1 MNHNS, CDR2 SASEGT. The CDR3 extends over 14 amino acids. The V and J ends lost 5 bases and 10 bases, in that order; junction bases with no gene match: 10. The CDR3 DNA is TGTGCCAGCAGTTCATACAGGGGGACCTACGAGCAGTTCTTC. Its protein product is CASSSYRGTYEQFF.

This clonotype was detected a few times. V usage is TRBV11-2 and J usage is TRBJ2-7; 12 nucleotides align to TRBD1. The DNA end favors TRBJ2-5, so the J call may be wrong. The V gene's germline CDR1 is SGHAT and CDR2 FQNNGV. The CDR3 is made up of 16 amino acids. The CDR3 DNA reads TGTGCCAGCAGCATTAAGGGACAGGGGGCTTGGCAGACCCAGTACTTC. Translation gives CASSIKGQGAWQTQYF.

The chain is built from TRBV6-4 and TRBJ2-5, with 10 bases aligning to TRBD1. Judging by the DNA end, TRBJ2-7 fits better; the J call may be wrong. The CDR3 runs 13 residues. Germline V lookup: CDR1 MRHNA, CDR2 SNTAGT. DNA for the CDR3: TGTGCCAGCAGTGGGGACAGGGGCGACGAGCAGTACTTC. Translated, it gives CASSGDRGDEQYF.

This clonotype was picked up a small number of times. The rearrangement uses TRBV6-4 and TRBJ2-1, with 9 bases aligning to TRBD2. Germline V gene lookup returns CDR1 MRHNA and CDR2 SNTAGT. The J segment lost 2 bases and the V segment lost 4 bases, leaving 6 bases of the junction unmatched. The CDR3 sequence is 16 residues long. DNA for the CDR3: TGTGCCAGCAGTGGAGCTAGCGGGGAGGCCTACAATGAGCAGTTCTTC. Translated: CASSGASGEAYNEQFF.

This chain joins TRBV12-3 or TRBV12-4 and TRBJ2-4; 12 nucleotides line up with TRBD2. V gave up 6 bases and J gave up 13 bases; unmatched junction bases: 16. CDR3 length equals 16 residues. The CDR3 nucleotides are TGTGCCAGCAGATCGAACGGACTAGCGGGAACCAATGAGCAGTACTTC. This sequence encodes CASRSNGLAGTNEQYF.

This clonotype turned up a few times. J is TRBJ2-1 and V is TRBV12-3 or TRBV12-4; 11 bases match TRBD2. The DNA matches TRBJ2-7 better at its end, which makes the J call doubtful. The CDR3 totals 18 residues. In DNA, the CDR3 is TGTGCCAGCAGTGAGACACAAAAACTAGCGGGGGTCCCCTACGAGCAGTACTTC. Protein product: CASSETQKLAGVPYEQYF.

The rearrangement links TRBV6-1 to TRBJ2-5, with D perhaps matching TRBD2 (6 bases). The J call may be mistaken, given a closer DNA end match to TRBJ2-7. Germline values: CDR1 MNHNS, CDR2 SASEGT. CDR3 size: 15 residues. The CDR3 DNA sequence: TGTGCCAGCAGCCAAGAGGAGGGAGCGTCCTACGAGCAGTACTTC. Amino acids: CASSQEEGASYEQYF.

A word on this clonotype: Likely a read error: the CDR3 ends without its conserved phenylalanine or tryptophan. Because the CDR3's place on the DNA is in doubt, the DNA is left out and the CDR3 is given as listed by TCRdb. This chain links TRBV12-3 or TRBV12-4 with TRBJ2-1; the D segment call TRBD2 is taken from the table without a DNA check. The CDR3 is 12 amino acids in total, end residues counted. This CDR3 is CASTSSSQETRA.

The rearrangement joins TRBV12-3 or TRBV12-4 to TRBJ1-5, with D hard to call. CDR3 length: 15 amino acids. Deletions cut 6 bases from V and 2 bases from J, with 14 bases between. CDR3 sequence reads: CASRSTKWGNQPQHF. Written as DNA, the CDR3 is TGTGCCAGCAGATCGACCAAGTGGGGCAATCAGCCCCAGCATTTT.